This TCR beta chain was captured by sequencing in a study of T-cell memory formation after mild COVID-19. Findings of the study overall: Contracting clones from day 15 to 85 showed balanced CD4/CD8; later expanders favored CD4+.

With regard to this clonotype: Its antigen is still unknown.

In TCRdb, the 5' RACE reads were re-called with MiXCR into one record per CDR3 protein. This table holds about 200,000 distinct CDR3 sequences, roughly 17% found once. Looked up from germline, CDR1 is SNHLY and CDR2 is FYNNEI. The CDR3 is 15 residues long. The J segment lost 5 bases and the V segment lost 3 bases, leaving 6 bases of the junction unmatched. The rearrangement links TRBV2 to TRBJ2-3, with 9 bases that match TRBD2. This sequence originates from an adult woman who had mild COVID-19 (a few samples of this study predate the infection). Cell type and time point are not known. The specimen sequenced was PBMCs or a T cell subset sorted from them (not recorded which). The CDR3: CASSEAGGPIDTQYF. CDR3 sequence (DNA): TGTGCCAGCAGTGAGGCGGGGGGGCCAATAGATACGCAGTATTTT.